This entry describes one T cell receptor (beta chain). In the authors' workflow: Estimates of nucleated cell counts were drawn from the amplification of reference gene primers. Data came from immunoSEQ multiplex PCR; TCRdb stores just in-frame clones and leaves some out. V, J and clone size were drawn from that table, and D and trimming were deduced from the DNA. This table holds some 300,000 clones, 80% to 90% found once. CDR1 LGHDT and CDR2 YNNKEL come from the germline V gene (reference sequence). The ends lost 3 bases at V and 5 bases at J; junction bases unmatched: 15. The CDR3 is made up of 18 amino acids. This entry belongs to a study of blood T cell repertoires in COVID-19.

The sequencing input was peripheral blood. The V and J genes are TRBV3-1 (or the pseudogene TRBV3-2) and TRBJ1-2; 10 bases agree with TRBD1. The origin of this receptor is a woman in her seventies with COVID-19, enrolled during active disease. The CDR3 spells CASSHHDRGHCSQYGYTF. The CDR3 DNA reads as TGTGCCAGCAGCCACCATGACAGGGGGCATTGTTCCCAATATGGCTACACCTTC.